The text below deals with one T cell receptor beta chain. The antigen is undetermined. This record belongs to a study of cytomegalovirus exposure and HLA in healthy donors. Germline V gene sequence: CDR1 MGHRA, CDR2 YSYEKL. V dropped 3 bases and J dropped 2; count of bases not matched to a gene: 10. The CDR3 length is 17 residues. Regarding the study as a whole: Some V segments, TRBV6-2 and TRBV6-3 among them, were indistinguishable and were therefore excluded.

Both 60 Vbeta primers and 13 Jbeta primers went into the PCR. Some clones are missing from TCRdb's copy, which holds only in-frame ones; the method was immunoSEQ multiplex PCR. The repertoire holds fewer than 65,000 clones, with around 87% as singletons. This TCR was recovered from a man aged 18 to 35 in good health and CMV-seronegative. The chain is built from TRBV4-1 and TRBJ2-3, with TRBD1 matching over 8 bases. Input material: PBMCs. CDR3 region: CASSQEWDRYYTDTQYF. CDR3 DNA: TGCGCCAGCAGCCAGGAATGGGACAGGTACTACACAGATACGCAGTATTTT.